This TCR beta chain stems from a study of cytomegalovirus exposure and HLA in healthy donors. Broader study findings: A previous analysis found most TCR beta V segments productive roughly 87% or roughly 30% of the time.

CDR3 length equals 16 residues. V was trimmed by 4 bases and J by 3 bases, leaving 19 bases between them. CDR1 is MNHEY, CDR2 SMNVEV, per germline (reference sequence). On this clone: Its target is not known.

In the PCR, 60 Vbeta and 13 Jbeta primers were used. Using immunoSEQ multiplex PCR, the repertoire was profiled, and TCRdb retains in-frame clones only, with some absent. The table has 190,000 or so clones, 80% seen once. This receptor was obtained from a boy younger than 18 in good health and CMV-seronegative. This chain connects TRBV27 to TRBJ2-7, with D possibly being TRBD1 (6 bases). Sequencing was performed on PBMCs. The CDR3 DNA reads as TGTGCCAGCAGTTCAACAGGGCTCCCAACATTCTACGAGCAGTACTTC. Translation gives CASSSTGLPTFYEQYF.